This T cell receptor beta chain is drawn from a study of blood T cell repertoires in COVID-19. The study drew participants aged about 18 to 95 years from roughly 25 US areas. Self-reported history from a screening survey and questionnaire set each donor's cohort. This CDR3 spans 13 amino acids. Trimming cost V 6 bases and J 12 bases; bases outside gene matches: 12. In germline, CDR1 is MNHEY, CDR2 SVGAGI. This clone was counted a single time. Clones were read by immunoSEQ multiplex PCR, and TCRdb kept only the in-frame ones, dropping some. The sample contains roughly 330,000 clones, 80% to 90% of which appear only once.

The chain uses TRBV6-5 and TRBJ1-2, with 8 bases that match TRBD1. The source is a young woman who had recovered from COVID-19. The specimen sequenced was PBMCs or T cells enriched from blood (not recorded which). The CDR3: CASRGQGTGGDTF. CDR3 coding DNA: TGTGCCAGCAGAGGACAGGGTACCGGCGGCGACACCTTC.